This entry lists 21 T cell receptor beta chains sequenced from one sample in a study of spatial heterogeneity in lung cancer. The time point: sample taken at primary tumor resection. No cell sorting; template was whole RNA from tumor, lung tissue or PBMC. In TCRdb, the 5' RACE reads were re-called with MiXCR into one record per CDR3 protein. The sample records approximately 40,000 distinct CDR3 sequences, roughly 15% being singletons. The source was PBMCs, collected at surgery. The source of these receptors is a male donor with early-stage non-small cell lung cancer.

The J gene is TRBJ2-1, the V gene TRBV19; a possible D gene is TRBD2 (6 bases). The CDR3 extends over 14 amino acids. Trimming removed 7 bases from V and 1 base from J, with 11 bases in between. Germline values: CDR1 LNHDA, CDR2 SQIVND (reference sequence). The CDR3, as DNA: TGTGCCAGTAAGGTGCGGGGATCCTACAATGAGCAGTTCTTC. It codes for CASKVRGSYNEQFF. The variable domain in full, with the rest retrieved from reference TRBV19 and TRBJ2-1, is DGGITQSPKYLFRKEGQNVTLSCEQNLNHDAMYWYRQDPGQGLRLIYYSQIVNDFQKGDIAEGYSVSREKKESFPLTVTSAQKNPTAFYLCASKVRGSYNEQFFGPGTRLTVL.

As DNA, the CDR3 is TGTGCCAGCGTAGAAGGGGGATGGAACTATGGCTACACCTTC. It is translated as CASVEGGWNYGYTF. This chain uses TRBV6-6 with TRBJ1-2; weak D call: TRBD1 (6 bases). Germline CDR1 and CDR2: MNHNY and SVGAGI (reference sequence). The CDR3 runs 14 residues. V dropped 8 bases and J dropped 2 bases, with 15 bases sitting between them.

V usage is TRBV4-1 and J usage is TRBJ1-2; a possible D gene is TRBD1 (6 bases). V was shortened by 7 bases and J by 3 bases, with 12 bases between the two germline ends. CDR3 length equals 13 residues. Germline CDR1 is MGHRA and CDR2 is YSYEKL. The CDR3 DNA is TGCGCCAGCACCGAGAACAGGGACTATGGCTACACCTTC. Protein: CASTENRDYGYTF.

This clonotype was counted at least ten times. J is TRBJ2-3 and V is TRBV9; D gene uncertain. V was shortened by 2 bases and J by 8 bases, with 21 bases between the two germline ends. The CDR3 loop spans 16 amino acids. Germline assignment: CDR1 SGDLS and CDR2 YYNGEE. Here the CDR3 DNA reads TGTGCCAGCAGCGTGGGATCGGGTAGCAGGCGCGTTACGCAGTATTTT. Its translation: CASSVGSGSRRVTQYF.

This sequence joins TRBV12-3 or TRBV12-4 and TRBJ2-7; 7 bases match TRBD1. The CDR3 covers 14 residues. V trimming: 5 bases; J trimming: 6 bases; junction bases outside the gene matches: 10. The CDR3 loop is CASSTQGDTGEQYF. CDR3 DNA: TGTGCCAGCAGTACCCAGGGGGATACGGGCGAGCAGTACTTC.

CDR3 protein: CASSQVQENTEAFF. CDR3 sequence (DNA): TGTGCCAGCAGCCAAGTACAGGAGAACACTGAAGCTTTCTTT. The chain carries TRBV4-2 and TRBJ1-1, with D perhaps matching TRBD1 (5 bases). The CDR3 contains 14 residues. V was pared by 1 base and J by 1 base, with 7 bases between. Germline V gives CDR1 LGHNA, CDR2 YNFKEQ.

There are many counts of this clonotype. This rearrangement joins TRBV20-1 to TRBJ2-1; 8 nucleotides agree with TRBD2. V was clipped by 5 bases and J by 8 bases; unmatched bases: 11. CDR3 length equals 14 residues. Germline V CDR1 and CDR2: DFQATT, SNEGSKA (reference sequence). CDR3 protein: CSALSGSTYDEQFF. The CDR3 nucleotides read TGCAGTGCTCTCAGCGGGAGCACTTATGATGAGCAGTTCTTC.

This clonotype was seen a few times. This chain joins TRBV20-1 and TRBJ2-5, with 7 bases fitting TRBD1. The V segment lost 5 bases and the J segment 2 bases; nucleotides outside the gene matches: 8. The CDR3 runs to 14 residues. The germline CDR1 and CDR2 sequences are DFQATT and SNEGSKA (reference sequence). CDR3 sequence (DNA): TGCAGTGCTTACCGGACAGGTCTACAAGAGACCCAGTACTTC. Amino acids: CSAYRTGLQETQYF.

In this sample, this clonotype turned up many times. V is TRBV4-3 and J is TRBJ2-1; the D gene could be TRBD1 or TRBD2 (5 bases each). The CDR3 runs to 16 residues. Germline loops: CDR1 LGHNA, CDR2 YSLEER. Deletions cut 5 bases from V and 3 bases from J, with 17 bases between. The CDR3 loop reads CASSKNRDAYYNEQFF. CDR3 DNA: TGCGCCAGCAGCAAGAACCGGGACGCATACTACAATGAGCAGTTCTTC.

The chain couples TRBV15 to TRBJ1-5, with 12 bases matching TRBD1. Germline CDR1 reads LNHNV; CDR2 reads YYDKDF (reference sequence). Germline trimming cut 0 bases from V and 4 bases from J; bases unmatched to any gene: 10. The CDR3 has 19 amino acids. CDR3: CATSRDAGQGARRNQPQHF. CDR3 sequence (DNA): TGTGCCACCAGCAGAGATGCGGGACAGGGGGCGCGTAGGAATCAGCCCCAGCATTTT.

This clonotype was observed many times. The gene calls are TRBV4-3 and TRBJ1-4, with TRBD1 matching over 9 bases. The CDR3 contains 16 residues. J gave up 5 bases and V 3 bases, and 7 bases lay outside the gene matches. Germline V lookup: CDR1 LGHNA, CDR2 YSLEER. This CDR3 is CASSHARQGGNEKLFF. CDR3 coding DNA: TGCGCCAGCAGCCACGCCCGACAGGGGGGAAATGAAAAACTGTTTTTT.

This clonotype has only a few counts. The chain combines TRBV11-1 with TRBJ2-3; D is undetermined. The V gene's germline CDR1 is SGHAT and CDR2 FQDESV (reference sequence). V was clipped by 5 bases and J by 0 bases, with 9 bases between them. This CDR3 comprises 14 residues. Here the CDR3 DNA reads TGTGCCAGCAGCAACCCGGAGAGCACAGATACGCAGTATTTT. Translated, it gives CASSNPESTDTQYF.

At least ten counts were recorded for this clonotype. The chain combines TRBV4-1 with TRBJ2-1, with unresolved D. V lost 1 base and J lost 1, with 11 bases in between. The length of the CDR3 is 16 residues. Looked up from germline, CDR1 is MGHRA and CDR2 is YSYEKL. CDR3 region: CASSQARIISYNEQFF. DNA of the CDR3: TGCGCCAGCAGCCAAGCCCGAATCATATCCTACAATGAGCAGTTCTTC.

The V gene is TRBV4-2, the J gene TRBJ2-2, with TRBD2 identical over 13 bases. This CDR3 has 16 amino acids. J was trimmed by 6 bases and V by 1 base; bases with no gene match: 2. Germline V lookup: CDR1 LGHNA, CDR2 YNFKEQ. The CDR3 protein is CASSQGTSGSPGELFF. CDR3 bases: TGTGCCAGCAGCCAAGGGACTAGCGGGAGCCCCGGGGAGCTGTTTTTT.

CDR3 residues: CASSLDEAKNIQYF. The CDR3 DNA reads as TGTGCCAGCAGCTTAGATGAGGCCAAAAACATTCAGTACTTC. V and J are TRBV7-8 and TRBJ2-4; D is unclear. The germline CDR1 and CDR2 sequences are SGHVS and FQNEAQ. The CDR3 loop spans 14 amino acids. V was shortened by 1 base and J by 1 base, with 5 bases between the two germline ends.

The rearrangement joins TRBV2 to TRBJ2-3; the match to TRBD1 covers 9 bases. V dropped 6 bases and J dropped 4; count of bases not matched to a gene: 5. CDR1 and CDR2 from the germline V gene are SNHLY and FYNNEI. This CDR3 region has 14 residues. CDR3 nucleotide sequence: TGTGCCAGCAGACGGACAGGGGAGTCAGATACGCAGTATTTT. Amino acid sequence: CASRRTGESDTQYF.

This clonotype came up many times. This chain connects TRBV14 to TRBJ1-3; no reliable D call. CDR1 SGHDN and CDR2 FVKESK come from the germline V gene. This CDR3 has 12 residues. V was cut by 4 bases and J by 2 bases, with 3 bases left in between. The CDR3 DNA reads TGTGCCAGCAGCCTGCCTGGAAACACCATATATTTT. This translates into CASSLPGNTIYF.

The rearrangement uses TRBV12-3 or TRBV12-4 and TRBJ2-7, with D possibly TRBD2 on 5 matching bases. The V gene lost 5 bases and the J gene lost 7 bases, with 15 bases spanning the gap. The CDR3 has 13 residues. The CDR3 sequence: CASSLDWAGEQYF. The CDR3, as DNA: TGTGCCAGCAGTCTCGATTGGGCGGGTGAGCAGTACTTC.

This clonotype occurred a few times. This sequence joins TRBV10-3 and TRBJ2-3; 7 nucleotides agree with TRBD1. In germline, CDR1 is ENHRY, CDR2 SYGVKD. V lost 10 bases to trimming and J lost 6 bases; unmatched junction nucleotides: 19. The CDR3 is 16 residues long. CDR3 nucleotide sequence: TGTGCCACCATAGCCTCGGACAGGTTGTCTCCTGATACGCAGTATTTT. Translating gives CATIASDRLSPDTQYF.

This clonotype has a handful of counts. The chain is built from TRBV7-2 and TRBJ2-7; a possible D gene is TRBD1 (5 bases). The CDR3 is made up of 14 amino acids. Trimming pared 5 bases from V and 2 bases from J, leaving 13 bases between. Germline CDR1 and CDR2: SGHTA and FQGNSA. CDR3 DNA: TGTGCCAGCAGCCTAACTCCAGGGCCCTACGAGCAGTACTTC. Translating it yields CASSLTPGPYEQYF.

This clonotype was found a few times. The CDR3 is CASSWAPDYEQYF. In DNA, the CDR3 is TGCGCCAGCAGCTGGGCCCCGGATTACGAGCAGTACTTC. This chain links TRBV5-1 with TRBJ2-7; no firm D call. Trimming took off 3 bases at V and 4 bases at J, with 11 bases between the two ends. CDR1 and CDR2 (germline): SGHRS, YFSETQ. The CDR3 has 13 residues. Drawing the rest from reference TRBV5-1 and TRBJ2-7, the complete variable domain is KAGVTQTPRYLIKTRGQQVTLSCSPISGHRSVSWYQQTPGQGLQFLFEYFSETQRNKGNFPGRFSGRQFSNSRSEMNVSTLELGDSALYLCASSWAPDYEQYFGPGTRLTVT.